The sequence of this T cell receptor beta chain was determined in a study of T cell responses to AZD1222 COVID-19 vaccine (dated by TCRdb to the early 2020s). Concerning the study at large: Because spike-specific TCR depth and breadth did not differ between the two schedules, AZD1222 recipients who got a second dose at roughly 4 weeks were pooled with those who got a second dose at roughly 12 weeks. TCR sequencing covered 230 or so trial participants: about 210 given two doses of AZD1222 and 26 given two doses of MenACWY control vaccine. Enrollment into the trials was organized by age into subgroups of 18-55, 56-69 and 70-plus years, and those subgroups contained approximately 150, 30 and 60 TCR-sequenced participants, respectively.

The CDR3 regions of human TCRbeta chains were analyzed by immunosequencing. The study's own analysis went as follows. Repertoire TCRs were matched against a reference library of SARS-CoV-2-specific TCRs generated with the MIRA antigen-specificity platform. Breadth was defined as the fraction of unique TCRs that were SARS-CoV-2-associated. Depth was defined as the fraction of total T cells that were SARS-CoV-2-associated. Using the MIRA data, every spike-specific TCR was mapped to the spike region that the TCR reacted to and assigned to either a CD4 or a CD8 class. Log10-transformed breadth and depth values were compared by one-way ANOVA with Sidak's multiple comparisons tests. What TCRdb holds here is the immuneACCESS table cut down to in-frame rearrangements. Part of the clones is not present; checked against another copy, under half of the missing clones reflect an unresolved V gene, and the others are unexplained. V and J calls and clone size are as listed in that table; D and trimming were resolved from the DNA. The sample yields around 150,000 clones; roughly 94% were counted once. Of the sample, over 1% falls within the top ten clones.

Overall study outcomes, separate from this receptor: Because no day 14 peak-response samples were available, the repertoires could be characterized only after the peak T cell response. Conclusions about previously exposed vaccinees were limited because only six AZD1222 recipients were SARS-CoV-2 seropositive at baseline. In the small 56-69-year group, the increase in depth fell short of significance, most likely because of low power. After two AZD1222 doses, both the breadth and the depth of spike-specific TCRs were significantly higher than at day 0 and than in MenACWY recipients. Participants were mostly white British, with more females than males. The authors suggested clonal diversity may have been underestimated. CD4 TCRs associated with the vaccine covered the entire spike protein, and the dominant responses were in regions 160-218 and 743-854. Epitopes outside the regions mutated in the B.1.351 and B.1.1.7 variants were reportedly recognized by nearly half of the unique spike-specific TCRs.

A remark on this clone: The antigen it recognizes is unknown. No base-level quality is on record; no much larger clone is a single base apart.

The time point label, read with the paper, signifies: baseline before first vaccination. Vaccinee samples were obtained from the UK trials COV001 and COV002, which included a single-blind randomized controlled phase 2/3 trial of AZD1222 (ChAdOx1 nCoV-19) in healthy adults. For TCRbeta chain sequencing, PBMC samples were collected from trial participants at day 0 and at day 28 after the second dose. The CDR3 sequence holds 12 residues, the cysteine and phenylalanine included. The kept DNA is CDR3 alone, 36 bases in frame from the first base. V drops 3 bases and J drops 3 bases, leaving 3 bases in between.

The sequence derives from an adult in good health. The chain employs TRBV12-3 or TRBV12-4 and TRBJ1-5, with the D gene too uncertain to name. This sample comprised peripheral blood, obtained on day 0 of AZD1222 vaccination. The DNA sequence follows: TGTGCCAGCAGTTTCGACAATCAGCCCCAGCATTTT. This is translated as CASSFDNQPQHF.